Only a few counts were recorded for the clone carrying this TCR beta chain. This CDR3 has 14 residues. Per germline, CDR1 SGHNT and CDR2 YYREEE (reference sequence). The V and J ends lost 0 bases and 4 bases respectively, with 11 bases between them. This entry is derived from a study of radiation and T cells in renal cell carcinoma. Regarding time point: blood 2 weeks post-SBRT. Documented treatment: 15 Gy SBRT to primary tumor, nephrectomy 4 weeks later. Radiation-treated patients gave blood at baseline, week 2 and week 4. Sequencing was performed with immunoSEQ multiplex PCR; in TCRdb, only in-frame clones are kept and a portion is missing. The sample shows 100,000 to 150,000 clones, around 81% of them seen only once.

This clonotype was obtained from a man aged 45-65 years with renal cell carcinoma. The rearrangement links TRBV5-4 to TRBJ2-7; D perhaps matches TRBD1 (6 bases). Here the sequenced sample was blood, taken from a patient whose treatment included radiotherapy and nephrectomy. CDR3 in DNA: TGTGCCAGCAGCTTGGCAGGGGTTTCGTACGAGCAGTACTTC. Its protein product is CASSLAGVSYEQYF.